This T cell receptor beta chain was sequenced in a study of T cell changes during pregnancy in multiple sclerosis. Only in-frame clones appear in the TCRdb table, and some are missing; sequencing was by immunoSEQ multiplex PCR. The sample has around 50,000 clones; 85% to 95% are singletons. There are 13 residues in the CDR3. Germline-derived CDR1 and CDR2 are SGHRS and YFSETQ. V was cut by 4 bases and J by 8 bases, with 15 bases left in between. The input for sequencing was CD4+ T cells from peripheral blood mononuclear cells, taken in the third trimester of pregnancy. The chain couples TRBV5-1 to TRBJ1-2, with D perhaps TRBD1 (6 bases). This TCR derives from a female donor with multiple sclerosis, enrolled in a pregnancy study. CDR3 in amino acids: CASSHRDQGGYTF. CDR3 nucleotide sequence: TGCGCCAGCAGCCACCGGGACCAGGGGGGCTACACCTTC.